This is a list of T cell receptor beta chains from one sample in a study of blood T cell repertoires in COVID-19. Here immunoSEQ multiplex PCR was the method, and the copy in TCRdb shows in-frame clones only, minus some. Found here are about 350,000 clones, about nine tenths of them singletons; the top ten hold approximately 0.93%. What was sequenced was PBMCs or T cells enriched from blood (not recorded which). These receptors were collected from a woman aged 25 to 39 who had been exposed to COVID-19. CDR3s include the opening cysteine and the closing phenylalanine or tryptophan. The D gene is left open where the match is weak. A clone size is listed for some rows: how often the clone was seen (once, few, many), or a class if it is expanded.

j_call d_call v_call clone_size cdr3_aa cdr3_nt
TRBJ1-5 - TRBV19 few CASRVRRAGNQPQHF TGTGCCAGTAGAGTACGCAGGGCCGGCAATCAGCCCCAGCATTTT
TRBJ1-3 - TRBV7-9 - CASSLGLGGISGNTIYF TGTGCCAGCAGCTTAGGGCTCGGGGGGATCTCTGGAAACACCATATATTTT
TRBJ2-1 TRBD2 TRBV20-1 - CSASGLAGRNEQFF TGCAGTGCTAGTGGACTAGCGGGACGTAATGAGCAGTTCTTC
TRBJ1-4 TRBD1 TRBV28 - CASSLLGQGYNEKLFF TGTGCCAGCAGTTTACTTGGACAGGGGTATAATGAAAAACTGTTTTTT
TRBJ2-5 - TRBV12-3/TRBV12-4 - CASRRGGETQYF TGTGCCAGCAGGAGGGGGGGAGAGACCCAGTACTTC
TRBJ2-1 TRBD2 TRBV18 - CASSPNSGRDEQFF TGTGCCAGCTCACCAAATAGCGGGAGAGATGAGCAGTTCTTC
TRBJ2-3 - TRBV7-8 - CASSLRSGGAQDTQYF TGTGCCAGCAGCTTAAGATCTGGGGGGGCGCAAGATACGCAGTATTTT
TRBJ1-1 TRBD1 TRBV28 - CASSLTGVVTEAFF TGTGCCAGCAGTTTAACAGGGGTCGTAACTGAAGCTTTCTTT
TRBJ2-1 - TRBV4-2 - CASSQEWDTGGRQFF TGTGCCAGCAGCCAAGAGTGGGACACTGGAGGACGGCAGTTCTTC
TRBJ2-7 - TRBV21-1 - CASSPRDSYEQYF TGTGCCAGCAGCCCCAGGGACTCCTACGAGCAGTACTTC
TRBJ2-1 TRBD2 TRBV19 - CASSIGGTSGYNEQFF TGTGCCAGTAGTATTGGAGGGACTAGCGGATACAATGAGCAGTTCTTC
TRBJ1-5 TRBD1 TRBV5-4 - CASSLGTGNNQPQHF TGTGCCAGCAGCTTGGGGACAGGGAATAATCAGCCCCAGCATTTT
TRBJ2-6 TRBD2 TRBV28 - CATRLAGESGANVLTF TGTGCCACCAGACTAGCGGGGGAATCTGGGGCCAACGTCCTGACTTTC
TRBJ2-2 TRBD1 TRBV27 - CASSLRAGGLTGELFF TGTGCCAGCAGTTTAAGGGCAGGGGGTTTAACCGGGGAGCTGTTTTTT
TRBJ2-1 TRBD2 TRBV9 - CASSVLSGGSYNEQFF TGTGCCAGCAGCGTTTTGAGCGGGGGCTCCTACAATGAGCAGTTCTTC
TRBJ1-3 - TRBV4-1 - CASSQESRAAGNTIYF TGCGCCAGCAGCCAAGAGTCCAGGGCAGCCGGAAACACCATATATTTT
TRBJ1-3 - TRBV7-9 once CASSSPLEMINTIYF TGTGCCAGCAGCTCCCCCCTAGAGATGATAAACACCATATATTTT
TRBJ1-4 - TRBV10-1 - CASSRGYDEKLFF TGCGCCAGCAGTCGGGGGTATGATGAAAAACTGTTTTTT
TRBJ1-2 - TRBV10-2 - CASSPGQMGGYTF TGCGCCAGCAGTCCCGGACAAATGGGCGGCTACACCTTC
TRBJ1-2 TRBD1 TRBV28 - CASRPRGRGSYTF TGTGCCAGCAGGCCCAGGGGGCGCGGGAGCTACACCTTC
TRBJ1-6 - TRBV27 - CASTLKGAGVKPHIPLHF TGTGCCAGCACGTTAAAAGGGGCAGGGGTTAAACCTCATATCCCCCTCCACTTT
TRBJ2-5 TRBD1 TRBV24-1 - CATSDQKTGVETQYF TGTGCCACCAGTGACCAGAAGACAGGGGTAGAGACCCAGTACTTC
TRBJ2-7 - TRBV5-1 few CASSLLQGSNPAYF TGCGCCAGCAGCTTGTTACAGGGAAGTAACCCGGCGTACTTC
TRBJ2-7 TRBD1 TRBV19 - CASSILPGTGVSEQYF TGTGCCAGTAGTATCCTTCCCGGGACAGGGGTTTCCGAGCAGTACTTC
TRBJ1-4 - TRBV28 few CASRQANEKLFF TGTGCCAGCAGACAGGCAAATGAAAAACTGTTTTTT
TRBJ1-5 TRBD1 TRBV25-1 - CASGGQRTDQPQHF TGTGCCAGCGGGGGACAGAGGACAGACCAGCCCCAGCATTTT
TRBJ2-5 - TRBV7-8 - CASSRLDQETQYF TGTGCCAGCAGCCGCCTAGACCAAGAGACCCAGTACTTC
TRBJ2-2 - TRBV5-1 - CASSLVDSTGELFF TGCGCCAGCAGCCTAGTGGACAGCACCGGGGAGCTGTTTTTT
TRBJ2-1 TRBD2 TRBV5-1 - CASSFISGRTYNEQFF TGCGCCAGCAGCTTCATTAGCGGGAGGACTTACAATGAGCAGTTCTTC
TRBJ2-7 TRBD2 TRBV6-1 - CASSDPGGALSYEQYF TGTGCCAGCAGTGACCCCGGGGGGGCCCTCTCCTACGAGCAGTACTTC
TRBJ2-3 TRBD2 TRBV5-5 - CASSLGLAESTDTQYF TGTGCCAGCAGCCTGGGACTAGCGGAAAGCACAGATACGCAGTATTTT
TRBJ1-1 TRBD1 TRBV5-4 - CASSSWDRDMNTEAFF TGTGCCAGCAGCTCCTGGGACAGGGACATGAACACTGAAGCTTTCTTT
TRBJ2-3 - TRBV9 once CASSSQRGVSPDTQYF TGTGCCAGCAGCTCCCAGCGCGGGGTCTCACCAGATACGCAGTATTTT
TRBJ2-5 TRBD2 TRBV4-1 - CASSRGASGNIYRETQYF TGCGCCAGCAGCCGGGGGGCTAGCGGGAATATTTATAGAGAGACCCAGTACTTC
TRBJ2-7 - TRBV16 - CASSQSRWQGSSYEQYF TGTGCCAGCAGCCAATCGCGTTGGCAGGGAAGCTCCTACGAGCAGTACTTC
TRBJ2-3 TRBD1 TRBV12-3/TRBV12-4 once CASSRDRADTQYF TGTGCCAGCAGTCGGGACAGGGCAGATACGCAGTATTTT
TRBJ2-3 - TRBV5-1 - CASRPGSSSTDTQYF TGCGCCAGCAGGCCGGGGTCGTCTAGCACAGATACGCAGTATTTT
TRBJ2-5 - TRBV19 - CASSIGGGETQYF TGTGCCAGTAGTATAGGTGGAGGGGAGACCCAGTACTTC
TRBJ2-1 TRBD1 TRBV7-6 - CASSHRATGGYNEQFF TGTGCCAGCAGCCACAGAGCGACAGGGGGCTACAATGAGCAGTTCTTC
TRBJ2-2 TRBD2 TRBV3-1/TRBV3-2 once CASSQFTGGNTGELFF TGTGCCAGCAGCCAATTCACGGGAGGGAACACCGGGGAGCTGTTTTTT
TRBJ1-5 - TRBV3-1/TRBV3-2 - CASSQGRVRQPQHF TGTGCCAGCAGCCAAGGCCGGGTACGGCAGCCCCAGCATTTT
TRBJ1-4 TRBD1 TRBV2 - CASSRQGRNEKLFF TGTGCCAGCAGTAGACAGGGACGGAATGAAAAACTGTTTTTT
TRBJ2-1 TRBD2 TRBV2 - CASSESPSGSSYNEQFF TGTGCCAGCAGTGAATCCCCTAGCGGTAGCTCCTACAATGAGCAGTTCTTC
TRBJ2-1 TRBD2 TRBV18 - CASSPRTSGSYNEQFF TGTGCCAGCTCACCAAGAACTAGCGGCTCCTACAATGAGCAGTTCTTC
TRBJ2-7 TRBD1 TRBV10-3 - CAAQTRDRGDYEQYF TGTGCCGCGCAAACCCGGGACAGGGGGGACTACGAGCAGTACTTC